These 28 T cell receptor beta chains were sequenced from one sample in a study of cytomegalovirus exposure and HLA in healthy donors. The PCR ran on 60 Vbeta and 13 Jbeta primers. Clones were sequenced by immunoSEQ multiplex PCR, and TCRdb holds only the in-frame ones, with some missing. The table includes about 95,000 clones, about 80% detected once. Sequences were obtained from PBMCs. These receptor sequences come from a man aged 18 to 30 in good health and CMV-seropositive.

CDR3 bases: TGCGCCAGCAGCCAAGAGGCCGATACGACCTACGAGCAGTACTTC. This encodes CASSQEADTTYEQYF. The chain uses TRBV4-1 and TRBJ2-7; D remains ambiguous. The CDR3 consists of 15 residues. The V end lost 0 bases, the J end lost 2 bases, and 11 bases lay between the germline ends. Germline V lookup: CDR1 MGHRA, CDR2 YSYEKL.

This rearrangement joins TRBV19 to TRBJ2-5; the D is unclear. Germline V gene lookup returns CDR1 LNHDA and CDR2 SQIVND (reference sequence). V lost 1 base and J lost 4, with 7 bases in between. The CDR3 extends over 13 amino acids. This CDR3 is CASSIVASETQYF. The CDR3 nucleotides read TGTGCCAGTAGTATAGTCGCGTCAGAGACCCAGTACTTC.

The chain links TRBV5-1 to TRBJ2-7, with D perhaps matching TRBD2 (5 bases). V was cut by 1 base and J by 7 bases, with 18 bases left in between. The CDR3 has 15 residues. Per germline, CDR1 SGHRS and CDR2 YFSETQ. CDR3 loop: CASSLWELLGDEQYF. In DNA, the CDR3 is TGCGCCAGCAGCTTGTGGGAGCTACTTGGCGATGAGCAGTACTTC.

V and J are TRBV5-5 and TRBJ1-5; 8 bases map to TRBD1. There are 18 residues in the CDR3. Looked up from germline, CDR1 is SGHKS and CDR2 is YYEKEE (reference sequence). The junction had 16 bases not matched to a gene; V was cut back by 4 bases and J by 4 bases. The CDR3 reads CASSLDRAQGPGNQPQHF. The CDR3 DNA sequence: TGTGCCAGCAGCCTGGACAGGGCCCAGGGGCCGGGGAATCAGCCCCAGCATTTT.

J is TRBJ2-5 and V is TRBV2; 7 nucleotides agree with TRBD2. Germline CDR1 and CDR2: SNHLY and FYNNEI. J was trimmed by 0 bases and V by 3 bases; bases with no gene match: 7. The CDR3 sequence is 16 residues long. CDR3 in amino acids: CASSDLRGINQETQYF. CDR3 coding DNA: TGTGCCAGCAGTGATTTGCGGGGGATTAACCAAGAGACCCAGTACTTC.

The rearrangement joins TRBV19 to TRBJ1-5; D is undetermined. V was pared by 3 bases and J by 0 bases, with 9 bases between. In germline, CDR1 is LNHDA, CDR2 SQIVND (reference sequence). The CDR3 length is 15 residues. The CDR3 protein is CASSMRRDSNQPQHF. In DNA, the CDR3 is TGTGCCAGTAGTATGCGCCGGGATAGCAATCAGCCCCAGCATTTT.

The CDR3 is CASRERAYNEQFF. The CDR3 bases are TGTGCCAGTCGAGAGCGGGCCTACAATGAGCAGTTCTTC. This chain connects TRBV19 to TRBJ2-1; perhaps TRBD2 as D (6 bases). The CDR3 is 13 amino acids. Germline V gene lookup returns CDR1 LNHDA and CDR2 SQIVND (reference sequence). Trimming took off 8 bases at V and 2 bases at J, with 10 bases between the two ends.

The rearrangement links TRBV7-8 to TRBJ2-5; D gene unclear. This CDR3 region has 13 residues. Germline V CDR1 and CDR2: SGHVS, FQNEAQ. The V end lost 1 base, the J end lost 4 bases, and 7 bases lay between the germline ends. CDR3 sequence reads: CASSLVTGETQYF. The CDR3, as DNA: TGTGCCAGCAGCTTAGTAACCGGAGAGACCCAGTACTTC.

The J gene is TRBJ2-5, the V gene TRBV7-9; TRBD2 matches 11 bases. This CDR3 contains 17 residues. V was pared by 4 bases and J by 5 bases, with 12 bases of the junction left unmatched. Germline values: CDR1 SEHNR, CDR2 FQNEAQ (reference sequence). The CDR3 sequence is CASSYGISGGAWETQYF. The CDR3 bases are TGTGCCAGCAGCTACGGGATTAGCGGGGGGGCTTGGGAGACCCAGTACTTC. Full variable domain (outside the CDR3, taken from reference TRBV7-9 and TRBJ2-5): DTGVSQNPRHKITKRGQNVTFRCDPISEHNRLYWYRQTLGQGPEFLTYFQNEAQLEKSRLLSDRFSAERPKGSFSTLEIQRTEQGDSAMYLCASSYGISGGAWETQYFGPGTRLLVL.

The chain recombines TRBV29-1 with TRBJ2-2; TRBD1 might be the D (6 bases). The CDR3 contains 13 residues. CDR1 and CDR2 (germline): SQVTM, ANQGSEA. This chain's CDR3 is CSTGNPNTGELFF. For the CDR3, the DNA is TGCAGTACAGGGAATCCGAACACCGGGGAGCTGTTTTTT.

This clone was observed a handful of times. The chain combines TRBV6-1 with TRBJ1-4, with unresolved D. CDR1 MNHNS and CDR2 SASEGT come from the germline V gene. The V and J ends lost 8 bases and 8 bases respectively, with 15 bases between them. The CDR3 runs 13 residues. The CDR3 nucleotides read TGTGCCAGCTCGGTCGGACTGCGGGAAAAACTGTTTTTT. Protein product: CASSVGLREKLFF.

The genes are TRBV7-6 and TRBJ2-7, with 13 bases lining up with TRBD2. The CDR3 is made up of 16 amino acids. Germline V CDR1 and CDR2: SGHVS, FNYEAQ. V trimming: 0 bases; J trimming: 7 bases; junction bases outside the gene matches: 6. CDR3 bases: TGTGCCAGCAGCTTAGCGCAGGGACTAGCGGGGAGGGAGCAGTACTTC. Amino acids: CASSLAQGLAGREQYF.

The V and J genes are TRBV5-1 and TRBJ2-5; weak D call: TRBD1 (6 bases). V was trimmed by 2 bases and J by 4 bases, leaving 15 bases between them. The CDR3 runs to 15 residues. Per the germline V gene, CDR1 is SGHRS and CDR2 is YFSETQ. Here the CDR3 reads CASSLAPGVGETQYF. CDR3 DNA sequence: TGCGCCAGCAGCTTAGCCCCAGGGGTGGGAGAGACCCAGTACTTC. Filled out from reference TRBV5-1 and TRBJ2-5, the complete variable domain reads KAGVTQTPRYLIKTRGQQVTLSCSPISGHRSVSWYQQTPGQGLQFLFEYFSETQRNKGNFPGRFSGRQFSNSRSEMNVSTLELGDSALYLCASSLAPGVGETQYFGPGTRLLVL.

J is TRBJ2-3 and V is TRBV5-1; TRBD2 agrees at 12 bases. Trimming at V came to 4 bases and at J to 9 bases, leaving 12 bases not matched to a gene. The length of the CDR3 is 16 residues. The germline V gene has CDR1 SGHRS and CDR2 YFSETQ. CDR3 sequence reads: CASSHASGGGQRTQYF. The DNA of the CDR3 is TGCGCCAGCAGCCACGCTAGCGGGGGGGGGCAGAGGACGCAGTATTTT.

This chain uses TRBV5-1 with TRBJ1-3, with TRBD1 as a possible D gene (6 bases). The germline V and J ends were trimmed by 0 bases and 1 base, with 8 bases remaining between them. CDR3 size: 15 residues. Germline V lookup: CDR1 SGHRS, CDR2 YFSETQ. The CDR3 DNA sequence: TGCGCCAGCAGCTTGGAACAGGGTTCTGGAAACACCATATATTTT. It encodes CASSLEQGSGNTIYF.

This clone was found once. This chain connects TRBV5-1 to TRBJ2-1; 11 bases match TRBD2. This CDR3 has 16 amino acids. Trimming cost V 0 bases and J 10 bases; bases outside gene matches: 9. Germline CDR1 SGHRS, CDR2 YFSETQ. In DNA, the CDR3 is TGCGCCAGCAGCTTGGGTACGCTAGCGGGGGGAGGGGAGCAGTTCTTC. Translated: CASSLGTLAGGGEQFF.

The gene calls are TRBV5-8 and TRBJ1-4; TRBD1 matches 7 bases. J gave up 0 bases and V 4 bases, and 6 bases lay outside the gene matches. Germline-derived CDR1 and CDR2 are SGHTS and YDEGEE. This CDR3 is built from 16 residues. CDR3 coding DNA: TGTGCCAGCAGCCCGGGACAGAGAACAACTAATGAAAAACTGTTTTTT. Translation: CASSPGQRTTNEKLFF.

This chain uses TRBV9 with TRBJ2-7; D unresolved. Trimming took 0 bases from V and 4 from J, leaving 8 bases between them. The CDR3 runs 13 residues. Germline V CDR1 and CDR2: SGDLS, YYNGEE. DNA of the CDR3: TGTGCCAGCAGCGTAGGGGCAGAGTACGAGCAGTACTTC. This translates into CASSVGAEYEQYF.

The chain links TRBV5-6 to TRBJ2-3; 11 nucleotides agree with TRBD1. The CDR3 sequence is 16 residues long. Germline V gives CDR1 SGHDT, CDR2 YYEEEE. With 4 bases clipped from V and 3 bases from J, the junction kept 7 bases outside the gene matches. CDR3 region: CASSQDRGRVTDTQYF. CDR3 bases: TGTGCCAGCAGCCAGGACAGGGGGCGCGTTACAGATACGCAGTATTTT.

This clone was observed a single time. This rearrangement joins TRBV20-1 to TRBJ2-5, with D unresolved. The length of the CDR3 is 11 residues. The germline V gene has CDR1 DFQATT and CDR2 SNEGSKA (reference sequence). Trimming pared 7 bases from V and 4 bases from J, leaving 10 bases between. The chain's CDR3 is CSVLMRETQYF. CDR3 in DNA: TGCAGTGTGCTCATGCGAGAGACCCAGTACTTC.

This chain connects TRBV5-1 to TRBJ2-3; D remains unclear. The CDR3 covers 14 residues. Germline CDR1 reads SGHRS; CDR2 reads YFSETQ. The V gene lost 4 bases and the J gene lost 1 base, with 10 bases spanning the gap. Here the CDR3 DNA reads TGCGCCAGCAGCGAGAACCCCCGCACAGATACGCAGTATTTT. Protein: CASSENPRTDTQYF.

This clone occurred a few times. J is TRBJ2-3 and V is TRBV6-4, with TRBD2 matching 9 bases. J gave up 1 base and V 3 bases, and 2 bases lay outside the gene matches. This CDR3 has 15 residues. Germline V CDR1 and CDR2: MRHNA, SNTAGT. CDR3 residues: CASSEERGGTDTQYF. The CDR3 DNA reads as TGTGCCAGCAGTGAAGAGCGGGGGGGCACAGATACGCAGTATTTT.

Details on this clone: Other DNA sequences in this specimen translate into the identical CDR3. This rearrangement joins TRBV7-9 to TRBJ2-7; possibly TRBD1 for D (6 bases). CDR3 length: 12 amino acids. The germline V gene has CDR1 SEHNR and CDR2 FQNEAQ (reference sequence). Trimming removed 2 bases at V and 4 bases at J, with 6 bases between. The chain's CDR3 is CASSLRGYEQYF. CDR3 DNA: TGTGCCAGCAGCTTAAGGGGGTACGAGCAGTACTTC.

This clone turned up a few times. The genes are TRBV4-1 and TRBJ1-1, with 12 bases lining up with TRBD1. The junction had 3 bases not matched to a gene; V was cut back by 4 bases and J by 0 bases. CDR1 is MGHRA and CDR2 is YSYEKL in the germline V gene. The length of the CDR3 is 16 residues. DNA for the CDR3: TGCGCCAGCAGCCCCGGGACAGGGGGCATGAACACTGAAGCTTTCTTT. Translating gives CASSPGTGGMNTEAFF.

This chain joins TRBV27 and TRBJ2-3; D unclear. CDR1 MNHEY and CDR2 SMNVEV come from the germline V gene (reference sequence). The CDR3 has 9 residues. Trimming took 8 bases from V and 9 from J, leaving 6 bases between them. CDR3 protein: CASHGTQYF. CDR3 DNA: TGTGCCAGCCACGGGACGCAGTATTTT.

V is TRBV5-1 and J is TRBJ2-3, with TRBD2 matching over 11 bases. CDR1 and CDR2 from the germline V gene are SGHRS and YFSETQ. The CDR3 loop spans 17 amino acids. With V trimmed by 5 bases and J by 4 bases, 12 bases remained unmatched. CDR3 residues: CASRGMTSGKVADTQYF. The CDR3, as DNA: TGCGCCAGCAGGGGGATGACTAGCGGGAAAGTTGCAGATACGCAGTATTTT.

Only a few counts were recorded for this clone. The J gene is TRBJ2-7, the V gene TRBV7-2, with 7 bases fitting TRBD1. After removal of 0 bases from V and 2 bases from J, the junction contained 10 bases not matched to a gene. CDR3 length equals 17 residues. Germline V gives CDR1 SGHTA, CDR2 FQGNSA. The CDR3 nucleotides read TGTGCCAGCAGCTTAGCTTGGTCAGGGGGTATCACCTACGAGCAGTACTTC. Amino acid sequence: CASSLAWSGGITYEQYF.

Only a few counts were recorded for this clone. The V gene is TRBV6-5, the J gene TRBJ2-1; 12 positions match TRBD2. CDR1 is MNHEY, CDR2 SVGAGI, per germline. Trimming took 0 bases from V and 9 from J; bases not matched to a gene: 3. The length of the CDR3 is 15 residues. This CDR3 is CASSYSTSGGGEQFF. CDR3 sequence (DNA): TGTGCCAGCAGTTACTCGACTAGCGGGGGTGGTGAGCAGTTCTTC.